In this sample, the clone carrying this TCR beta chain turned up a few times. Its matching antigen is unknown. This specimen belongs to a study of cytomegalovirus exposure and HLA in healthy donors. It was with 60 Vbeta and 13 Jbeta primers that the PCR ran. The table came from immunoSEQ multiplex PCR; TCRdb's copy has only in-frame clones and leaves some out. The repertoire holds 150,000 to 200,000 clones, around four fifths seen once, with approximately 2.1% in the top ten. Study-level findings and limits: Among the sequence variants, a highly shared cluster was likely an artifact of sequencing.

Sequenced: PBMCs. The receptor was derived from a woman under 30 in good health and CMV-seronegative.

CDR3 nucleotides: TGTGCCAGTCGCGAGGGGGTCGGTGGCTACACCTTC. This translates into CASREGVGGYTF. This rearrangement joins TRBV2 to TRBJ1-2; possibly TRBD1 for D (6 bases). The CDR3 length is 12 residues. The ends were cut back, 9 bases at V and 7 bases at J, with 15 bases in the middle. Per germline, CDR1 SNHLY and CDR2 FYNNEI.